This T cell receptor (beta chain) was identified in a study of shared clonotypes between healthy human individuals. For the study at large: A donor's plate count was three for CD4 naive and three for CD4 memory; CD8 naive had two and CD8 memory one. Whole-study findings and limits: Some clonotypes were shared by all four sorted-subset donors, while others were not shared. The non-shared ones had lower generation probabilities than the shared ones. In this cohort, only blood was sampled, and tissue repertoires likely differ. Generally, naive subsets (rather than memory subsets) showed larger estimated richness.

The germline V gene has CDR1 SGDLS and CDR2 YYNGEE. The CDR3 loop spans 16 amino acids. V lost 2 bases and J lost 5; bases outside the gene matches: 10. Clones were read by immunoSEQ multiplex PCR, and TCRdb kept only the in-frame ones, dropping some. The sample has over 750,000 clones; about 97% are singletons. CD45RO negativity and positive selection for CCR7 defined naive CD8 cells, a population that excluded terminally differentiated effector memory CD45RA+ cells. This clone was observed once. The antigen is not known. This chain links TRBV9 with TRBJ2-5; 9 positions match TRBD2. The TCR comes from a man in his thirties or forties in good health. The sample consisted of naive CD8+ T cells sorted from blood. This chain's CDR3 is CASSVNSGSAGETQYF. CDR3 DNA: TGTGCCAGCAGCGTTAATAGCGGGAGTGCTGGGGAGACCCAGTACTTC.